This T cell receptor (beta chain) originates from a study of breast tumors, draining lymph nodes, adjacent tissues. Broader study findings: Compared with lymph nodes, tumors were less diverse; compared with nontumor tissue, more.

This clonotype was seen a handful of times. Its antigen is as yet unknown. One base away lies a much larger clone, so this may be a sequencing read error. The germline CDR1 and CDR2 sequences are ENHRY and SYGVKD. The CDR3 length is 13 residues. The V gene lost 0 bases and the J gene lost 11 bases, with 11 bases spanning the gap. The lymph nodes were axillary draining lymph nodes from breast cancer patients. TCRdb redid the calling of the multiplex PCR reads with MiXCR, one entry per CDR3 protein. The repertoire holds some 140,000 distinct CDR3 sequences, with roughly 20% as singletons. Material: axillary lymph node tissue. The source of this sequence is a female donor with breast cancer. Some clones in this sample may be carry-over from other donors' samples. The chain uses TRBV10-3 and TRBJ2-1; D might be TRBD1 or TRBD2, each matching 5 bases. The CDR3 loop is CAISESLGVKQFF. The CDR3 DNA reads TGTGCCATCAGTGAGTCGTTGGGGGTCAAGCAGTTCTTC.